One and the same sample provided the 6 T cell receptor beta chains below, sequenced in a study of control samples from healthy donors and cancer patients (dated by TCRdb to the early 2020s). Receptors were amplified or captured by the immunoSEQ multiplex PCR assay. TCRdb retrieved this table from immuneACCESS and kept in-frame rearrangements only. Not all clones are present; in checked studies, unresolved V genes account for under half, and no reason is known for the remainder. The sample table holds 57,000 or so clones, of which less than 95% were seen once. Clones ranked in the top ten supply 3.5% to 4% of the sample. The sequencing input was blood. All receptors come from a man aged 25 to 40 in good health.

This chain joins TRBV27 and TRBJ1-1; D remains unclear. Trimming removed 1 base at V and 6 bases at J, with 12 bases between. There are 14 residues in the CDR3. Germline CDR1 and CDR2: MNHEY and SMNVEV (reference sequence). CDR3 sequence reads: CASSLYTAAPEAFF. CDR3 in DNA: TGTGCCAGCAGTTTATACACAGCCGCCCCTGAAGCTTTCTTT.

The chain couples TRBV19 to TRBJ1-2, with a weak D call TRBD1 (5 bases). This CDR3 has 15 amino acids. Trimming took 7 bases from V and 1 from J, leaving 16 bases between them. Per germline, CDR1 LNHDA and CDR2 SQIVND (reference sequence). CDR3: CASTTAAGNNYGYTF. The CDR3 DNA is TGTGCCAGTACTACCGCGGCAGGGAATAACTATGGCTACACCTTC. Full variable domain (outside the CDR3, taken from reference TRBV19 and TRBJ1-2): DGGITQSPKYLFRKEGQNVTLSCEQNLNHDAMYWYRQDPGQGLRLIYYSQIVNDFQKGDIAEGYSVSREKKESFPLTVTSAQKNPTAFYLCASTTAAGNNYGYTFGSGTRLTVV.

The rearrangement joins TRBV27 to TRBJ2-3, with TRBD1 identical over 9 bases. Germline values: CDR1 MNHEY, CDR2 SMNVEV (reference sequence). V trimming: 3 bases; J trimming: 0 bases; junction bases outside the gene matches: 4. The CDR3 is 16 residues long. The CDR3 protein is CASSFSDRGSTDTQYF. The DNA for the CDR3 is TGTGCCAGCAGTTTTTCGGACAGGGGAAGCACAGATACGCAGTATTTT.

The chain joins TRBV7-4 to TRBJ2-1, with a weak D call TRBD1 (6 bases). Germline V lookup: CDR1 SGHVT, CDR2 SQSDAQ. Trimming pared 4 bases from V and 5 bases from J, leaving 12 bases between. The CDR3 runs to 14 residues. The CDR3 DNA reads as TGTGCCAGCAGCTCCGGGACACTTGACAATGAGCAGTTCTTC. It is translated as CASSSGTLDNEQFF. The full variable domain, with the rest looked up from reference TRBV7-4 and TRBJ2-1, is GAGVSQSPRYKVAKRGRDVALRCDSISGHVTLYWYRQTLGQGSEVLTYSQSDAQRDKSGRPSGRFSAERPERSVSTLKIQRTEQGDSAVYLCASSSGTLDNEQFFGPGTRLTVL.

The chain links TRBV20-1 to TRBJ1-2; no clear D. Germline V gives CDR1 DFQATT, CDR2 SNEGSKA (reference sequence). V dropped 2 bases and J dropped 10 bases, with 11 bases sitting between them. This CDR3 has 11 residues. CDR3 region: CSARNRAYYTF. The CDR3 nucleotides read TGCAGTGCTAGAAACCGGGCCTACTACACCTTC.

The gene calls are TRBV9 and TRBJ1-1; TRBD1 matches 7 bases. Germline lookup yields CDR1 SGDLS and CDR2 YYNGEE. V lost 3 bases, J lost 3 bases, and 11 bases stayed unmatched. CDR3 length: 16 residues. CDR3: CASSAPQGRKDTEAFF. CDR3 bases: TGTGCCAGCAGCGCGCCACAGGGGAGGAAAGACACTGAAGCTTTCTTT.